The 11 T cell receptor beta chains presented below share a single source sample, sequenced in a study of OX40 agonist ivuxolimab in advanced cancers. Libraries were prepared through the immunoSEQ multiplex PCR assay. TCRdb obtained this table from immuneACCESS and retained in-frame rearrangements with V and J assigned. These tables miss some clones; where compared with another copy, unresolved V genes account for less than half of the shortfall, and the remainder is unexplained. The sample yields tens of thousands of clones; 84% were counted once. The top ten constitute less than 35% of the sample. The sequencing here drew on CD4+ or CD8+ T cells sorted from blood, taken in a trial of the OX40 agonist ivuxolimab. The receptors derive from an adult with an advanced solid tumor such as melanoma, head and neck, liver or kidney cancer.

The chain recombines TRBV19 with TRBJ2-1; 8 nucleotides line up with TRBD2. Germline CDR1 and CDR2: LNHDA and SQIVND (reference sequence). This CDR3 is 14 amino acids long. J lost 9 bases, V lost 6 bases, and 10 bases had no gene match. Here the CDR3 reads CASRKTGGLSEQFF. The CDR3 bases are TGTGCCAGTAGGAAGACGGGGGGGCTTAGTGAGCAGTTCTTC. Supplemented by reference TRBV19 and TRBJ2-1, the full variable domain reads DGGITQSPKYLFRKEGQNVTLSCEQNLNHDAMYWYRQDPGQGLRLIYYSQIVNDFQKGDIAEGYSVSREKKESFPLTVTSAQKNPTAFYLCASRKTGGLSEQFFGPGTRLTVL.

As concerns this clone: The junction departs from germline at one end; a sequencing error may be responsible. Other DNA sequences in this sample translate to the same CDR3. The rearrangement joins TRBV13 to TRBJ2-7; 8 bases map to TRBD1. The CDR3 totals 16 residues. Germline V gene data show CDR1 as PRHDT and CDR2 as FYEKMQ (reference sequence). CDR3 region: CASSPTGGQSSYEQYF. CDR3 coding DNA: TGTGCTAGCAGCCCAACAGGGGGACAGAGCTCCTACGAGCAGTACTTC.

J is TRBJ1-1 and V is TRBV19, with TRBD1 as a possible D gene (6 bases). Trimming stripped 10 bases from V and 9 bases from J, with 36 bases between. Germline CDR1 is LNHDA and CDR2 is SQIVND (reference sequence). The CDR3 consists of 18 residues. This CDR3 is CATYRERRGTRMVAKAFF. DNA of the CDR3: TGTGCCACCTACAGGGAACGTCGTGGGACCCGTATGGTTGCCAAAGCTTTCTTT. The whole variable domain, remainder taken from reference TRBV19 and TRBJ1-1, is DGGITQSPKYLFRKEGQNVTLSCEQNLNHDAMYWYRQDPGQGLRLIYYSQIVNDFQKGDIAEGYSVSREKKESFPLTVTSAQKNPTAFYLCATYRERRGTRMVAKAFFGQGTRLTVV.

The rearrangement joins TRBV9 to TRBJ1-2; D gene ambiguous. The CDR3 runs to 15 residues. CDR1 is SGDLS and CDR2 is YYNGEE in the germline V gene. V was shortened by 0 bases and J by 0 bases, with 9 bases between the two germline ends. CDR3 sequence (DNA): TGTGCCAGCAGCGTAGATATGGGATCTAACTATGGCTACACCTTC. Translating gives CASSVDMGSNYGYTF.

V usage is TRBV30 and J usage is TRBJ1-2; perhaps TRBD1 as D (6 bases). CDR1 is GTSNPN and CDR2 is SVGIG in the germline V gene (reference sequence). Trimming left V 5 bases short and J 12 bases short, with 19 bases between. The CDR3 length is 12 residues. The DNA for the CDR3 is TGTGCCTGGGTCTCAAGGTGGGGGGCTGACACCTTC. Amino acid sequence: CAWVSRWGADTF.

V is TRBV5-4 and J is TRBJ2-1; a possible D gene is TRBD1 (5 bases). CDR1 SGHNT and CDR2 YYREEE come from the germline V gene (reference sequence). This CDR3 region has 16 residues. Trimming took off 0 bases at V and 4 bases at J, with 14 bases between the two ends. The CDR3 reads CASSLGVAGSYNEQFF. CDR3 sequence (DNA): TGTGCCAGCAGCTTGGGAGTCGCAGGGTCTTACAATGAGCAGTTCTTC. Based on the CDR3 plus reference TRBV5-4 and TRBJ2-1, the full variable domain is ETGVTQSPTHLIKTRGQQVTLRCSSQSGHNTVSWYQQALGQGPQFIFQYYREEENGRGNFPPRFSGLQFPNYSSELNVNALELDDSALYLCASSLGVAGSYNEQFFGPGTRLTVL.

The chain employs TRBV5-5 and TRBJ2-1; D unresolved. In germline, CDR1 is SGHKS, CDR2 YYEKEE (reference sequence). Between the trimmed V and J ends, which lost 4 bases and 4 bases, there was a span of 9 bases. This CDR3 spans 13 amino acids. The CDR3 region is CASSTPPYNEQFF. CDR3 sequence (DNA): TGTGCCAGCAGCACCCCTCCTTACAATGAGCAGTTCTTC.

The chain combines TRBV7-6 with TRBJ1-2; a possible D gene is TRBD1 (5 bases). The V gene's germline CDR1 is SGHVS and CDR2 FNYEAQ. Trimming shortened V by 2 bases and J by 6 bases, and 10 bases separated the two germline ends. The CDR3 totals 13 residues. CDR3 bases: TGTGCCAGCAGCTTACGGGGCAGGGATGGCTACACCTTC. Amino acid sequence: CASSLRGRDGYTF.

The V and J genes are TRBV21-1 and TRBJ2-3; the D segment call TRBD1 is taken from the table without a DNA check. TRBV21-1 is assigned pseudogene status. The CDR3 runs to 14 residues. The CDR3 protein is CASSHTGFTDTQYF. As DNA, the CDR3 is TGTGCCAGCAGCCATACAGGGTTCACAGATACGCAGTATTTT.

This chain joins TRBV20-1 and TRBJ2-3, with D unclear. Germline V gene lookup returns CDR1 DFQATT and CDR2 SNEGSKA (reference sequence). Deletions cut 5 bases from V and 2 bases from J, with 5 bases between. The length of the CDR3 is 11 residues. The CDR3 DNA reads TGCAGTGCTCCCTACACAGATACGCAGTATTTT. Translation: CSAPYTDTQYF.

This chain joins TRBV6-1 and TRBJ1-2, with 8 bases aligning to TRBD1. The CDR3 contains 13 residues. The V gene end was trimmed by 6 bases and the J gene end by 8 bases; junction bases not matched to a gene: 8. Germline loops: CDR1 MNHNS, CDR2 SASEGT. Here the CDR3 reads CASRETGALGYTF. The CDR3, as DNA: TGTGCCAGCAGAGAGACAGGGGCATTGGGCTACACCTTC.